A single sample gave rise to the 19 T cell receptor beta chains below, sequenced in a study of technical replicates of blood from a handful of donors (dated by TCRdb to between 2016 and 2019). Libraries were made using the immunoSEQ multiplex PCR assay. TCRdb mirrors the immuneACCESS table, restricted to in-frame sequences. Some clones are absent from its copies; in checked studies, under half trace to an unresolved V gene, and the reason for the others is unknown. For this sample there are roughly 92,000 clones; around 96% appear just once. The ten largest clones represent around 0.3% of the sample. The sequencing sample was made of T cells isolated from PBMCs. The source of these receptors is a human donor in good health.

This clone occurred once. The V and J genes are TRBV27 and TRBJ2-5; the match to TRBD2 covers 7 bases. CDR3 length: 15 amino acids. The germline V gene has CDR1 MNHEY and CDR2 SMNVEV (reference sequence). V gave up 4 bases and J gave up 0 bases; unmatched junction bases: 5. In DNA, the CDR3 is TGTGCCAGCAGTTCTAGACTAGCAGACCAAGAGACCCAGTACTTC. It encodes CASSSRLADQETQYF.

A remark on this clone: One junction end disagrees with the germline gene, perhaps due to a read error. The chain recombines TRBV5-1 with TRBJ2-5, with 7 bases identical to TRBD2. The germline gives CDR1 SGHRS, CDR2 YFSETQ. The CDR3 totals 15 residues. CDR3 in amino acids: CASSPRGDFQGTQYF. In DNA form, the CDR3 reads TGCGCCAGCAGCCCTCGGGGGGATTTCCAAGGGACCCAGTACTTC.

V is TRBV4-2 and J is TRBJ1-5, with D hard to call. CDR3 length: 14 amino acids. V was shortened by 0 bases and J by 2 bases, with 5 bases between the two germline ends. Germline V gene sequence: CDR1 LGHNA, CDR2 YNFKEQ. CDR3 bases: TGTGCCAGCAGCCAAGATCAGGGCAATCAGCCCCAGCATTTT. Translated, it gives CASSQDQGNQPQHF.

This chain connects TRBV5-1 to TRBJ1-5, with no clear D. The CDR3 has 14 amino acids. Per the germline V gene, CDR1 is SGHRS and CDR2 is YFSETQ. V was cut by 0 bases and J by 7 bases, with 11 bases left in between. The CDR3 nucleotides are TGCGCCAGCAGCTTGGATGCGTATTCGCAGCCCCAGCATTTT. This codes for CASSLDAYSQPQHF. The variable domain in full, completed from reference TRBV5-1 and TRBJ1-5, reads KAGVTQTPRYLIKTRGQQVTLSCSPISGHRSVSWYQQTPGQGLQFLFEYFSETQRNKGNFPGRFSGRQFSNSRSEMNVSTLELGDSALYLCASSLDAYSQPQHFGDGTRLSIL.

The CDR3 coding sequence is TGTGCCTGGAGTGTACTTACGGGACTAGCGTCCTACGAGCAGTACTTC. It codes for CAWSVLTGLASYEQYF. This chain joins TRBV30 and TRBJ2-7, with 10 bases identical to TRBD2. Trimming cost V 0 bases and J 1 base; bases outside gene matches: 6. This CDR3 comprises 16 residues. Germline V lookup: CDR1 GTSNPN, CDR2 SVGIG (reference sequence).

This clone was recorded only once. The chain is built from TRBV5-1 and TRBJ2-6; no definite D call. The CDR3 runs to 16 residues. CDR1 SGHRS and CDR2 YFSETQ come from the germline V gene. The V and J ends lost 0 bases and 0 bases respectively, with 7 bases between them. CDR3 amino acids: CASSLAGSSGANVLTF. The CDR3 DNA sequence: TGCGCCAGCAGCTTGGCGGGTAGCTCTGGGGCCAACGTCCTGACTTTC.

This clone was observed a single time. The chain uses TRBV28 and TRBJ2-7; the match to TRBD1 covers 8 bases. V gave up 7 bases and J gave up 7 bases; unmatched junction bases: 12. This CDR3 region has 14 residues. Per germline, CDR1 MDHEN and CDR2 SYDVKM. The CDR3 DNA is TGTGCCAGCAAGCTGGGCAGGGGGCGGAAAGAGCAGTACTTC. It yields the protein CASKLGRGRKEQYF.

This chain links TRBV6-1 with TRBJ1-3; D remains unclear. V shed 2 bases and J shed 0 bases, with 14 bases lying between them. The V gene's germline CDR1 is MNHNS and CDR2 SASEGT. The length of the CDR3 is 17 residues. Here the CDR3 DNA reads TGTGCCAGCAGTGAAACGCGGCTACAAAACTCTGGAAACACCATATATTTT. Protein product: CASSETRLQNSGNTIYF.

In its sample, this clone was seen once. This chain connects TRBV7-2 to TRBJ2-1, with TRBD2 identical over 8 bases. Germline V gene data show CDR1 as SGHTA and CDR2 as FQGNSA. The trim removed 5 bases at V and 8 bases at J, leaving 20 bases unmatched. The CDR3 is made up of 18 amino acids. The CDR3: CASSQTGLLAAWTDEQFF. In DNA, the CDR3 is TGTGCCAGCAGCCAGACGGGGTTACTAGCGGCCTGGACGGATGAGCAGTTCTTC. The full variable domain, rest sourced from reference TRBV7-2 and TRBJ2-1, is GAGVSQSPSNKVTEKGKDVELRCDPISGHTALYWYRQSLGQGLEFLIYFQGNSAPDKSGLPSDRFSAERTGGSVSTLTIQRTQQEDSAVYLCASSQTGLLAAWTDEQFFGPGTRLTVL.

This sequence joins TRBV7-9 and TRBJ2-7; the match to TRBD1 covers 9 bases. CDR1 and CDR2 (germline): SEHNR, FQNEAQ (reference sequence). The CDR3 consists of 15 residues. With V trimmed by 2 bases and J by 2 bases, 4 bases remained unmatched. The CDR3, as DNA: TGTGCCAGCAGCTTATCGGGACAGGGAGCCTACGAGCAGTACTTC. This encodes CASSLSGQGAYEQYF.

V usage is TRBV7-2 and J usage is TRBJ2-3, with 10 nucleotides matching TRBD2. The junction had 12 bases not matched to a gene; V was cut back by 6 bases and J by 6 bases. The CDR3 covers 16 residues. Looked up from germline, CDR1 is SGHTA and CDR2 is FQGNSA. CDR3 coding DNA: TGTGCCAGCAGACTTAGACTAGCGGGCAATTGGGATACGCAGTATTTT. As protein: CASRLRLAGNWDTQYF.

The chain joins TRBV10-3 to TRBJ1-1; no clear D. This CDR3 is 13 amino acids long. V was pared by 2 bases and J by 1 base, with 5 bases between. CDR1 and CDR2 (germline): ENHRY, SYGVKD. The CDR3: CAISEHRNTEAFF. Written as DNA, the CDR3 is TGTGCCATCAGTGAGCACAGGAACACTGAAGCTTTCTTT.

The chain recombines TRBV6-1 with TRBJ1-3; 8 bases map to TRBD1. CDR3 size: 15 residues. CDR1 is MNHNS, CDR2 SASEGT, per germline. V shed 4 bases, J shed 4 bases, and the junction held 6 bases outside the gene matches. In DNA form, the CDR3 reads TGTGCCAGCAGTGTTCAGACAGGGGCAGGAAACACCATATATTTT. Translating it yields CASSVQTGAGNTIYF.

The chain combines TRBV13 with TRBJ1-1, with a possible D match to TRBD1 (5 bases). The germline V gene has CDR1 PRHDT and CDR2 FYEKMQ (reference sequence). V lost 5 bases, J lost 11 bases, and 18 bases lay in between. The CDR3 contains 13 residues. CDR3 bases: TGTGCCAGCAGCCCTACAGGAGTAGATCACGCTTTCTTT. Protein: CASSPTGVDHAFF.

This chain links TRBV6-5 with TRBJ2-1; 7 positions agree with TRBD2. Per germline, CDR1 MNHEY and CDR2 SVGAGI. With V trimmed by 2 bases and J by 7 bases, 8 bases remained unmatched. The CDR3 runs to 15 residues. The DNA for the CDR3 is TGTGCCAGCAGTTACGGGGCGGGAGTTCGGAATGAGCAGTTCTTC. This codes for CASSYGAGVRNEQFF.

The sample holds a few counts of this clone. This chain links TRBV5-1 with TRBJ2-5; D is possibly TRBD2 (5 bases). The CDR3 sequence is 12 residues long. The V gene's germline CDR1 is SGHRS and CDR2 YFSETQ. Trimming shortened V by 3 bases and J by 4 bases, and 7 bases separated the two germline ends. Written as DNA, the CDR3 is TGCGCCAGCAGCTCCGGGGTAGAGACCCAGTACTTC. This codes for CASSSGVETQYF.

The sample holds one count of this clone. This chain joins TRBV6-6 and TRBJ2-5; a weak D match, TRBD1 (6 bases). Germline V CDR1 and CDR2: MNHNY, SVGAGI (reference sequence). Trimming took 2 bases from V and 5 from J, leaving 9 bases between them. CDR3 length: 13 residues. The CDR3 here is CASSYVRGETQYF. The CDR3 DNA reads TGTGCCAGCAGTTACGTGAGGGGGGAGACCCAGTACTTC.

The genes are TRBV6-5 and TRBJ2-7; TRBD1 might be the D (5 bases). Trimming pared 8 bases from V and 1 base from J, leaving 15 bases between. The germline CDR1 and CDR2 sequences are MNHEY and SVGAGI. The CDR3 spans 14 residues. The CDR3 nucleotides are TGTGCCAGCGGGGTAGGGGCAAAATCCTACGAGCAGTACTTC. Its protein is CASGVGAKSYEQYF.

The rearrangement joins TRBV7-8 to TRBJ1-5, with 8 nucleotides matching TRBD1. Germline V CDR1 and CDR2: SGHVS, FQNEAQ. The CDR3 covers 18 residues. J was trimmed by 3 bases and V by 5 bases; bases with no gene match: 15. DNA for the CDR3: TGTGCCAGCAGCCAGGGGACAGGAGTTTTGGGGGTCAATCAGCCCCAGCATTTT. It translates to CASSQGTGVLGVNQPQHF.